This entry concerns a single T cell receptor beta chain. This clonotype has a count of ten or more. Its antigen target is currently unknown. No much larger clonotype is one base removed from it; base qualities were not supplied. The AllPrep DNA/RNA mini kit was used to purify genomic DNA and total RNA at the same time from each of the ten tumor samples. Every RNA sample had an OD 260/280 ratio above 1.9 and an RNA integrity number above 6.5. The entry originates in a study of tumor-infiltrating lymphocytes in glioblastoma multiforme (TCRdb year 2017). In terms of the full investigation: The study tested whether intratumoral genomic heterogeneity fosters TIL diversity by jointly investigating somatic mutations, TIL diversity and immune response activity. Results the study describes overall, beyond this receptor: Generalizability is limited because the TCR and somatic mutation analysis included only one glioblastoma patient. RNA-based TCR sequencing may distort clone frequencies because T cells carry unequal numbers of TCR transcripts. The authors noted that sorting T cells into functional subsets, which was not done in the study, would be a future improvement.

TCRB libraries were constructed from RNA through three rounds of nested multiplex PCR following a modified ARM-PCR protocol with multiple V-beta primers and a C-beta primer. ProtoScript II Reverse Transcriptase and a C-beta primer were used to synthesize TCRB-specific cDNA from around 0.5 ug total RNA. For the TCRB libraries, no unique molecular identifiers were described. The third PCR added barcodes and adapters over 25 cycles with Deep VentR (exo-) polymerase, followed by gel purification of 250-500 bp bands. An Illumina HiSeq 2500 generating 250 bp paired-end reads was used to sequence the TCRB libraries. On the authors' methods: Reads were cleaned with Trimmomatic, merged with FLASH, assigned V, D and J segments with MiGEC, and analyzed with VDJtools. The Shannon-Wiener diversity index, calculated using VDJtools, was used to quantify repertoire diversity. The public reads were reprocessed in TCRdb via fastp at Q25 and MiXCR, keeping in-frame beta chains. Rows with one shared CDR3 protein collapse into an entry with the most common genes and DNA. TCRdb, rather than the study authors, made the V and J calls. The sample data list roughly 9,100 distinct CDR3 sequences, and around three quarters of these were observed just once. 51% of the sample rests with the top ten.

Including the terminal cysteine and phenylalanine, the CDR3 comprises 17 residues. The retained sequence is limited to the CDR3, 51 bases, with the frame set at the first base. A distance of 22 bases separates the germline ends of V and J, which lose 7 bases and 0 bases respectively. CDR1 and CDR2 are drawn from the germline V gene: SGHRS, YFSETQ. This TCR was recovered from a male donor with glioblastoma. Recombination linked TRBV5-1 to TRBJ1-1, with TRBD1 tentatively as D gene (6 bases match). The specimen was brain tumor tissue. CDR3 protein: CASRGGGALWMNTEAFF. The DNA sequence follows: TGCGCCAGCCGTGGGGGGGGGGCGTTGTGGATGAACACTGAAGCTTTCTTT.